The 29 T cell receptor beta chains below all came from one sample that was sequenced in a study of read filtering for tumor transcriptome and immune sequencing. From roughly 390 ng of RNA, a library with molecular barcoded alpha/delta and beta/gamma adaptors was made. One entry per CDR3 protein, called by TCRdb with MiXCR from the reads. The table lists roughly 90,000 distinct CDR3 sequences, about 22% of them singletons, with roughly 10% in the top ten. Input material: a population of CD138-negative cells sorted from bone marrow. Source of these receptors: a donor at least 40 years old with multiple myeloma.

This clonotype was detected many times. The CDR3 loop is CASSLLAPAPYNEQFF. The CDR3 DNA is TGCGCCAGCAGCTTGTTGGCCCCAGCCCCCTACAATGAGCAGTTCTTC. This rearrangement joins TRBV5-1 to TRBJ2-1; D gene uncertain. The CDR3 spans 16 residues. The V end lost 1 base, the J end lost 2 bases, and 13 bases lay between the germline ends. Per germline, CDR1 SGHRS and CDR2 YFSETQ.

In its sample, this clonotype was seen a few times. J is TRBJ1-1 and V is TRBV7-2; D is unclear. The CDR3 is made up of 15 amino acids. The ends were cut back, 5 bases at V and 0 bases at J, with 13 bases in the middle. CDR1 is SGHTA and CDR2 is FQGNSA in the germline V gene. In DNA, the CDR3 is TGTGCCAGCAGCAGAGCCGAACGGTTGAACACTGAAGCTTTCTTT. Translating it yields CASSRAERLNTEAFF.

Ten or more counts support this clonotype. The chain has TRBV29-1 and TRBJ2-2, with D maybe TRBD2 (5 bases). The CDR3 length is 12 residues. Per the germline V gene, CDR1 is SQVTM and CDR2 is ANQGSEA. V lost 3 bases and J 9 bases, leaving 11 bases between the germline ends. This chain's CDR3 is CSVEGGFRELFF. CDR3 bases: TGCAGCGTTGAGGGCGGGTTCCGGGAGCTGTTTTTT.

This clonotype was recorded once. One end of the junction fails to match germline, which may point to a read error. This chain joins TRBV6-5 and TRBJ2-5, with 8 bases lining up with TRBD2. The CDR3 is made up of 14 amino acids. The germline gives CDR1 MNHEY, CDR2 SVGAGI. CDR3 bases: TGTGCCAGCAGTTCTAGCGGGCGTCAAGAGGCCCAGTACTTC. Translated, it gives CASSSSGRQEAQYF.

With regard to this clonotype: Possible read error: a much larger clone is one base away. The V and J genes are TRBV20-1 and TRBJ2-7; TRBD2 matches 10 bases. The germline V gene has CDR1 DFQATT and CDR2 SNEGSKA (reference sequence). J lost 3 bases, V lost 5 bases, and 4 bases had no gene match. The CDR3 length is 13 residues. This chain's CDR3 is CSADIAGGYEQYF. The DNA for the CDR3 is TGCAGTGCTGATATAGCGGGGGGCTACGAGCAGTACTTC.

Concerning this clonotype: This may be a read error, as it is one base from a much larger clone. The V call is TRBV29-1, the J call TRBJ2-1; D is unresolved. Trimming left V 4 bases short and J 8 bases short, with 12 bases between. Germline CDR1 is SQVTM and CDR2 is ANQGSEA. The CDR3 contains 12 residues. This CDR3 reads CSVAKGLDEQFF. The CDR3 DNA follows: TGCAGCGTTGCGAAGGGTTTGGATGAGCAGTTCTTC.

This clonotype was detected many times. V and J are TRBV29-1 and TRBJ2-1; 9 bases are shared with TRBD1. J lost 8 bases, V lost 6 bases, and 20 bases had no gene match. CDR1 is SQVTM and CDR2 is ANQGSEA in the germline V gene. This CDR3 has 17 amino acids. The CDR3 loop is CSVPRRGQGSVPDEQFF. Here the CDR3 DNA reads TGCAGCGTCCCCCGAAGGGGACAGGGATCGGTTCCCGATGAGCAGTTCTTC.

About this clonotype: A much larger clone lies one base from this, so it may be a read error. The V gene is TRBV7-9, the J gene TRBJ2-5, with a weak D call TRBD2 (7 bases). V gave up 4 bases and J gave up 5 bases, with 23 bases separating them. The CDR3 totals 17 residues. Germline V gene data show CDR1 as SEHNR and CDR2 as FQNEAQ (reference sequence). The CDR3, as DNA: TGTGCCAGCAGCTCCAGGGGAGCTAGCGGACCGCGGGAGACCCAGTACTTC. This encodes CASSSRGASGPRETQYF.

This clonotype was seen repeatedly, ten times or more. The chain recombines TRBV20-1 with TRBJ1-4, with TRBD1 matching over 8 bases. This CDR3 has 15 residues. The J segment lost 7 bases and the V segment lost 0 bases, leaving 7 bases of the junction unmatched. Germline V gene data show CDR1 as DFQATT and CDR2 as SNEGSKA (reference sequence). The CDR3 here is CSARDRAGTGEKLFF. CDR3 nucleotides: TGCAGTGCTAGAGATCGGGCCGGGACAGGTGAAAAACTGTTTTTT.

This clonotype was seen at least ten times. V and J are TRBV6-2 or TRBV6-3 and TRBJ2-7; a weak D match, TRBD2 (5 bases). This CDR3 is built from 12 residues. Trimming removed 4 bases from V and 4 bases from J, with 8 bases in between. The germline V gene encodes CDR1 MNHEY and CDR2 SVGEGT. The chain's CDR3 is CASSSPGYEQYF. The CDR3, as DNA: TGTGCCAGCAGTTCTCCGGGATACGAGCAGTACTTC.

This clonotype showed up many times. The V call is TRBV5-1, the J call TRBJ2-5; no clear D gene. With 4 bases removed from V and 2 bases from J, the gap between germline ends came to 12 bases. There are 14 residues in the CDR3. Germline V gene lookup returns CDR1 SGHRS and CDR2 YFSETQ. CDR3 in DNA: TGCGCCAGCAGCCTGATGGACGGGCAAGAGACCCAGTACTTC. Translating gives CASSLMDGQETQYF.

This clonotype showed up just a few times. The V gene is TRBV5-1, the J gene TRBJ1-1; D unclear. Trimming took off 4 bases at V and 0 bases at J, with 7 bases between the two ends. This CDR3 has 13 residues. Per germline, CDR1 SGHRS and CDR2 YFSETQ. The CDR3 region is CASSTIMNTEAFF. The CDR3 DNA follows: TGCGCCAGCAGCACAATTATGAACACTGAAGCTTTCTTT.

This clonotype turned up a few times. This chain uses TRBV7-3 with TRBJ2-7, with D perhaps assigned TRBD1 or TRBD2 (5 bases each). Trimming pared 2 bases from V and 7 bases from J, leaving 15 bases between. The CDR3 is 14 residues long. The V gene's germline CDR1 is SGHTA and CDR2 FQGTGA. CDR3 coding DNA: TGTGCCAGCAGCTTATTCCCAGGGTCGGGAGAGCAGTACTTC. Translation: CASSLFPGSGEQYF. Supplemented by reference TRBV7-3 and TRBJ2-7, the full variable domain reads GAGVSQTPSNKVTEKGKYVELRCDPISGHTALYWYRQSLGQGPEFLIYFQGTGAADDSGLPNDRFFAVRPEGSVSTLKIQRTERGDSAVYLCASSLFPGSGEQYFGPGTRLTVT.

This clonotype was seen at least ten times. The V call is TRBV20-1, the J call TRBJ1-1, with D possibly TRBD1 on 5 matching bases. The V gene lost 2 bases and the J gene lost 1 base, with 11 bases spanning the gap. Germline loops: CDR1 DFQATT, CDR2 SNEGSKA (reference sequence). This CDR3 region has 14 residues. Here the CDR3 DNA reads TGCAGTGCTAGACCGGGACCCCGGAACACTGAAGCTTTCTTT. It encodes CSARPGPRNTEAFF.

This clonotype was found once. This may stem from a read error, because a much larger clone lies one nucleotide away. The chain employs TRBV5-5 and TRBJ1-5; 8 bases fit TRBD1. Per germline, CDR1 SGHKS and CDR2 YYEKEE (reference sequence). The CDR3 totals 13 residues. The CDR3 DNA is TGTGCCAGCAGCGCGGGACAGGATCGGCCCCTGCATTTT. This sequence encodes CASSAGQDRPLHF.

This clonotype came up once. V gene TRBV6-1 combines with J gene TRBJ1-1; D unclear. This CDR3 is 12 amino acids long. V lost 5 bases and J 6 bases, leaving 10 bases between the germline ends. Germline CDR1 and CDR2: MNHNS and SASEGT. The CDR3 region has the DNA TGTGCCAGCAGTCTCCGTGGGCCTGAAGCTTTCTTT. It translates to CASSLRGPEAFF.

This clonotype came up many times. The rearrangement links TRBV11-3 to TRBJ2-2; 9 nucleotides agree with TRBD1. The CDR3 sequence is 17 residues long. Trimming took 4 bases from V and 1 from J; bases not matched to a gene: 7. Germline lookup yields CDR1 SGHNT and CDR2 YENEEA. The CDR3 protein is CASSSTWTGVNTGELFF. In DNA form, the CDR3 reads TGTGCCAGCAGCTCTACTTGGACAGGGGTGAACACCGGGGAGCTGTTTTTT.

On this clonotype itself: One base away lies a much larger clone, so this may be a sequencing read error. This rearrangement joins TRBV28 to TRBJ2-2; D tentatively reads TRBD1 or TRBD2 (5 bases each). V was clipped by 4 bases and J by 6 bases, with 9 bases between them. The CDR3 runs 13 residues. Germline V gene data show CDR1 as MDHEN and CDR2 as SYDVKM. The CDR3 DNA reads TGTGCCAGCAGTTGGTGGGACGCCGGGGAGCTGTTTTTT. It encodes CASSWWDAGELFF. The full variable domain, rest sourced from reference TRBV28 and TRBJ2-2, is DVKVTQSSRYLVKRTGEKVFLECVQDMDHENMFWYRQDPGLGLRLIYFSYDVKMKEKGDIPEGYSVSREKKERFSLILESASTNQTSMYLCASSWWDAGELFFGEGSRLTVL.

This clonotype was detected ten times or more. The chain has TRBV7-2 and TRBJ2-7, with 8 bases lining up with TRBD1. Losses at the gene ends were 5 bases for V and 6 bases for J; bases not matched to a gene: 6. The V gene's germline CDR1 is SGHTA and CDR2 FQGNSA. This CDR3 has 13 residues. The CDR3 bases are TGTGCCAGCAGCCTCTGGACAGGGCTCGAGCAGTACTTC. It encodes CASSLWTGLEQYF.

This clonotype was picked up many times. The V gene is TRBV4-1, the J gene TRBJ1-1, with D tentatively TRBD1 (5 bases). Per the germline V gene, CDR1 is MGHRA and CDR2 is YSYEKL. The ends were cut back, 4 bases at V and 1 base at J, with 22 bases in the middle. The CDR3 totals 18 residues. The CDR3 spells CASSPKGMVEASNTEAFF. For the CDR3, the DNA is TGCGCCAGCAGCCCCAAGGGGATGGTGGAGGCCTCGAACACTGAAGCTTTCTTT.

This clonotype was recorded many times. This chain connects TRBV28 to TRBJ2-7; 8 positions agree with TRBD1. The CDR3 contains 14 residues. Germline V gene lookup returns CDR1 MDHEN and CDR2 SYDVKM. V lost 3 bases and J lost 6; bases outside the gene matches: 7. This chain's CDR3 is CASSFIRGRAEQYF. DNA for the CDR3: TGTGCCAGCAGTTTTATCAGGGGGCGCGCCGAGCAGTACTTC.

With regard to this clonotype: This sequence is one base from a far larger clone and is likely a read error. This chain joins TRBV12-3 or TRBV12-4 and TRBJ1-6; D possibly corresponds to TRBD1 (6 bases). CDR3 size: 11 residues. The CDR3 region has the DNA TGTGTCAGCAGGGGCCAATCACCCCTCCACTTT. This sequence encodes CVSRGQSPLHF.

The CDR3 nucleotides are TGTGCCAGCAGTTTAAAGGGGTTGGCAGAGACCCAGTACTTC. Translated: CASSLKGLAETQYF. The J gene is TRBJ2-5, the V gene TRBV28; D might be TRBD1 (5 bases). V was clipped by 2 bases and J by 4 bases, with 11 bases between them. The CDR3 length is 14 residues. Germline CDR1 reads MDHEN; CDR2 reads SYDVKM.

The chain links TRBV7-8 to TRBJ1-5; no reliable D call. The length of the CDR3 is 15 residues. The germline gives CDR1 SGHVS, CDR2 FQNEAQ. Trimming removed 5 bases from V and 5 bases from J, with 16 bases in between. This chain's CDR3 is CASSGRRKADQPQHF. CDR3 sequence (DNA): TGTGCCAGCAGCGGACGGAGAAAAGCAGATCAGCCCCAGCATTTT.

This clonotype was recorded many times. This rearrangement joins TRBV9 to TRBJ2-3; 11 bases line up with TRBD2. Trimming removed 0 bases from V and 8 bases from J; junction bases left unmatched: 14. Germline V gene data show CDR1 as SGDLS and CDR2 as YYNGEE. CDR3 length: 18 residues. The CDR3 nucleotides read TGTGCCAGCAGCGTAGCCCCATTGACTAGCGGGGCCCAGGCTACGCAGTATTTT. Residues: CASSVAPLTSGAQATQYF.

In regard to this clonotype: Since a much larger clone is just one base distant, this may be a read error. The rearrangement joins TRBV7-3 to TRBJ2-1; possibly TRBD2 for D (5 bases). The CDR3 covers 12 residues. The germline V gene encodes CDR1 SGHTA and CDR2 FQGTGA. Trimming cost V 11 bases and J 9 bases, with 17 bases left between them. The CDR3 coding sequence is TGTGCCGGCGGAGACTATCTGGGTGAGCAGTTCTTC. Protein sequence: CAGGDYLGEQFF.

This chain links TRBV24-1 with TRBJ2-5; TRBD2 agrees at 7 bases. This CDR3 spans 15 amino acids. J gave up 5 bases and V 3 bases, and 8 bases lay outside the gene matches. The germline V gene encodes CDR1 KGHDR and CDR2 SFDVKD. The DNA of the CDR3 is TGTGCCACCAGTGATAGCCGGAATAGCGGGGAGACCCAGTACTTC. Protein: CATSDSRNSGETQYF.

The V gene is TRBV28, the J gene TRBJ2-2; no reliable D call. Looked up from germline, CDR1 is MDHEN and CDR2 is SYDVKM. With 3 bases removed from V and 1 base from J, the gap between germline ends came to 9 bases. The CDR3 length is 15 residues. The CDR3, as DNA: TGTGCCAGCAGTTTGGATTTACGGAACACCGGGGAGCTGTTTTTT. Translating gives CASSLDLRNTGELFF.

This clonotype was counted many times. The chain recombines TRBV18 with TRBJ1-1; D remains unclear. Per germline, CDR1 KGHSH and CDR2 LQKENI. The CDR3 covers 14 residues. Trimming removed 5 bases at V and 1 base at J, with 11 bases between. The CDR3 is CASSGGRGNTEAFF. For the CDR3, the DNA is TGTGCCAGCTCAGGTGGACGCGGGAACACTGAAGCTTTCTTT.